The rows below give T cell receptor beta chains drawn from one sample of a study of T cells in Graves' hyperthyroidism and ophthalmopathy. TCRdb reanalysed the multiplex PCR reads using MiXCR and keeps one entry per CDR3 protein. Of about 600,000 distinct CDR3 sequences listed, over 12% were seen once; the top ten hold roughly 7%. Sample: blood. The receptors here all came from a woman between 18 and 29 years old with Graves' ophthalmopathy. Each CDR3 is given with its conserved first and last residue. Each record gives: CDR3 protein, CDR3 DNA, J gene, V gene, clone size, D gene. A D gene is named only where the DNA matches it firmly. Expanded clones are given a class, and other clones once, few, many or no size at all.

CDR3: CASSYQRGQETQYF; DNA: TGTGCCAGCAGTTACCAAAGGGGCCAAGAGACCCAGTACTTC; J: TRBJ2-5; V: TRBV6-5; size: many; D: -
CDR3: CASSLGEYQETQYF; DNA: TGCGCCAGCAGCCTCGGAGAGTACCAAGAGACCCAGTACTTC; J: TRBJ2-5; V: TRBV5-1; size: many; D: -
CDR3: CASSSQGMGYTF; DNA: TGTGCCAGCAGTTCGCAGGGGATGGGCTACACCTTC; J: TRBJ1-2; V: TRBV27; size: many; D: -
CDR3: CASSSPGGGDPYEQYF; DNA: TGTGCCAGTAGTAGCCCGGGGGGGGGAGATCCCTACGAGCAGTACTTC; J: TRBJ2-7; V: TRBV19; size: -; D: TRBD2
CDR3: CASSGGTSGDIQYF; DNA: TGTGCCAGCAGTGGAGGGACTAGCGGGGACATTCAGTACTTC; J: TRBJ2-4; V: TRBV12-3/TRBV12-4; size: many; D: TRBD2
CDR3: CSARVGGPNTEAFF; DNA: TGCAGTGCTAGAGTGGGGGGGCCGAACACTGAAGCTTTCTTT; J: TRBJ1-1; V: TRBV20-1; size: few; D: -
CDR3: CASSPQTSGELFF; DNA: TGCGCCAGCAGCCCCCAGACGTCCGGGGAGCTGTTTTTT; J: TRBJ2-2; V: TRBV4-1; size: -; D: -
CDR3: CASSLGGALGTEAFF; DNA: TGTGCCAGCAGTCTAGGGGGCGCGCTGGGCACTGAAGCTTTCTTT; J: TRBJ1-1; V: TRBV12-3/TRBV12-4; size: once; D: TRBD1
CDR3: CSARILAGHQETQYF; DNA: TGCAGTGCTAGGATACTAGCGGGGCACCAAGAGACCCAGTACTTC; J: TRBJ2-5; V: TRBV20-1; size: -; D: TRBD2
CDR3: CATSKRLPGGPNQPQHF; DNA: TGTGCCACCAGCAAACGATTACCAGGGGGCCCTAATCAGCCCCAGCATTTT; J: TRBJ1-5; V: TRBV15; size: -; D: TRBD1
CDR3: CASSSGLAGPNEQYF; DNA: TGTGCCAGCAGTTCCGGACTAGCGGGACCCAACGAGCAGTACTTC; J: TRBJ2-7; V: TRBV27; size: many; D: TRBD2
CDR3: CASSGDSNRGSPLHF; DNA: TGTGCCAGCAGTGGGGATTCGAATAGAGGATCACCCCTCCACTTT; J: TRBJ1-6; V: TRBV2; size: few; D: -
CDR3: CSARVRDRDVEQYF; DNA: TGCAGTGCTAGAGTACGGGACAGGGACGTCGAGCAGTACTTC; J: TRBJ2-7; V: TRBV20-1; size: many; D: TRBD1
CDR3: CASSQDSGTGGSPLHF; DNA: TGTGCCAGCAGCCAAGACTCCGGGACAGGCGGATCACCCCTCCACTTT; J: TRBJ1-6; V: TRBV3-1; size: -; D: TRBD1
CDR3: CASSIIAGANTGELFF; DNA: TGTGCCAGTAGTATTATAGCGGGGGCGAACACCGGGGAGCTGTTTTTT; J: TRBJ2-2; V: TRBV19; size: few; D: TRBD2
CDR3: CASSLDTLTYGKQYF; DNA: TGTGCCAGCAGCTTAGATACCTTGACCTACGGGAAGCAGTACTTC; J: TRBJ2-7; V: TRBV11-2; size: many; D: -
CDR3: CASSLLGQGIGHEQFF; DNA: TGTGCCAGCAGTCTCTTAGGACAGGGCATAGGCCATGAGCAGTTCTTC; J: TRBJ2-1; V: TRBV6-1; size: many; D: TRBD1